A selection of T cell receptor beta chains follows, all from one sample in a study of shared clonotypes between healthy human individuals. Sequenced by immunoSEQ multiplex PCR; TCRdb stores in-frame clones only, minus some. The sample consists of more than 2,000,000 clones, over 90% of them appearing once. The sequencing input was naive CD4+ T cells from PBMCs. The source of these receptors is a man between 18 and 35 years old in good health. Some clones in this sample may be carry-over from other donors' samples. The CDR3 runs from the conserved cysteine through the conserved F or W. The D gene is left open where the match is weak. The size of a clone is reported for some rows only, either as once, few or many, or as a class for expanded clones.

cdr3_nt: TGTGCCACCACCGAGGGGGCTTCAGGGGCCGGGGAGCTGTTTTTT; cdr3_aa: CATTEGASGAGELFF; j_call: TRBJ2-2; d_call: TRBD1; v_call: TRBV28; clone_size: once
cdr3_nt: TGTGCCGGTTCGATGCCGGGACAGGGTGCTCGGTACTTC; cdr3_aa: CAGSMPGQGARYF; j_call: TRBJ2-4; d_call: TRBD1; v_call: TRBV6-1; clone_size: -
cdr3_nt: TGTGCCAGCAGTGATCTGACAGGGTACCCCTACAATGAGCAGTTCTTC; cdr3_aa: CASSDLTGYPYNEQFF; j_call: TRBJ2-1; d_call: TRBD1; v_call: TRBV6-1; clone_size: once
cdr3_nt: TGCGCCAGCAGCAAACCGGGTGCAACTAATGAAAAACTGTTTTTT; cdr3_aa: CASSKPGATNEKLFF; j_call: TRBJ1-4; d_call: -; v_call: TRBV4-3; clone_size: -
cdr3_nt: TGTGCCAGCACCCAGACGAGAACTAGCGGGAGCGGATACGAGCAGTACTTC; cdr3_aa: CASTQTRTSGSGYEQYF; j_call: TRBJ2-7; d_call: TRBD2; v_call: TRBV28; clone_size: -
cdr3_nt: TGTGCCAGCAGGATAACAGGGATTGGTGATGGCTACACCTTC; cdr3_aa: CASRITGIGDGYTF; j_call: TRBJ1-2; d_call: -; v_call: TRBV28; clone_size: -
cdr3_nt: TGTGCCTGTTTCGACCTTGAAAAACTGTTTTTT; cdr3_aa: CACFDLEKLFF; j_call: TRBJ1-4; d_call: -; v_call: TRBV30; clone_size: -
cdr3_nt: TGTGCCAGCAGCCCCCAGGGGCCTGGAAACACCATATATTTT; cdr3_aa: CASSPQGPGNTIYF; j_call: TRBJ1-3; d_call: -; v_call: TRBV9; clone_size: -
cdr3_nt: TGTGCCAGCAGGACGAGGGTTGGGACAGGGGGGACTAGCGGGAGAGGGGAGCAGTTCTTC; cdr3_aa: CASRTRVGTGGTSGRGEQFF; j_call: TRBJ2-1; d_call: TRBD2; v_call: TRBV2; clone_size: -
cdr3_nt: TGCGCCAGCAGTGAGTCTGGAGACATAGGCTACACCTTC; cdr3_aa: CASSESGDIGYTF; j_call: TRBJ1-2; d_call: -; v_call: TRBV10-2; clone_size: -
cdr3_nt: TGTGCCAGCAGCCCAGGAGGGATACCTCGGTTCTTC; cdr3_aa: CASSPGGIPRFF; j_call: TRBJ2-1; d_call: -; v_call: TRBV7-9; clone_size: -
cdr3_nt: TGTGCCAGCAGCTTGGCCATTTCAGGGGAAAACGAGCAGTACTTC; cdr3_aa: CASSLAISGENEQYF; j_call: TRBJ2-7; d_call: -; v_call: TRBV5-4; clone_size: -
cdr3_nt: TGTGCCAGCAGCTTGGCTGGCGGCAACTCCTACGAGCAGTACTTC; cdr3_aa: CASSLAGGNSYEQYF; j_call: TRBJ2-7; d_call: -; v_call: TRBV5-4; clone_size: -
cdr3_nt: TGTGCCAGCAGCGAAGACAGGGGGCCTGAGACCCAGTACTTC; cdr3_aa: CASSEDRGPETQYF; j_call: TRBJ2-5; d_call: TRBD1; v_call: TRBV14; clone_size: -
cdr3_nt: TGTGCCAGCAGTTACTCGGCCCAGCGGCACTACGAGCAGTACTTC; cdr3_aa: CASSYSAQRHYEQYF; j_call: TRBJ2-7; d_call: -; v_call: TRBV6-5; clone_size: -
cdr3_nt: TGTGCCAGCTCACCAGACAGGCACGAAGGCCAGTACTTC; cdr3_aa: CASSPDRHEGQYF; j_call: TRBJ2-5; d_call: -; v_call: TRBV18; clone_size: -
cdr3_nt: TGTGCCAGCAGCAAATCCCCCCGCTCCTACGAGCAGTACTTC; cdr3_aa: CASSKSPRSYEQYF; j_call: TRBJ2-7; d_call: -; v_call: TRBV5-6; clone_size: -
cdr3_nt: TGTGCCAGCAGCCCGGTGGGGGGGCCGGAGAGCACTGAAGCTTTCTTT; cdr3_aa: CASSPVGGPESTEAFF; j_call: TRBJ1-1; d_call: -; v_call: TRBV5-4; clone_size: -
cdr3_nt: TGTGCCAGCAGGCTTACGGGGCCGTCCGCCGGGGAGCTGTTTTTT; cdr3_aa: CASRLTGPSAGELFF; j_call: TRBJ2-2; d_call: -; v_call: TRBV28; clone_size: -
cdr3_nt: TGTGCCAGCAGTCCCCGGACAGCCCAAGAGACCCAGTACTTC; cdr3_aa: CASSPRTAQETQYF; j_call: TRBJ2-5; d_call: -; v_call: TRBV6-5; clone_size: -
cdr3_nt: TGCGCCAGCGGATACAGGGGTCCGAATGAAAAACTGTTTTTT; cdr3_aa: CASGYRGPNEKLFF; j_call: TRBJ1-4; d_call: TRBD1; v_call: TRBV5-1; clone_size: -
cdr3_nt: TGCGCCAGCAGCTTGGGACTTTTGTTCCAGACCCAGTACTTC; cdr3_aa: CASSLGLLFQTQYF; j_call: TRBJ2-5; d_call: -; v_call: TRBV5-1; clone_size: -
cdr3_nt: TGTGCCAGCAGTGAGAGACAGGAAAAACTGTTTTTT; cdr3_aa: CASSERQEKLFF; j_call: TRBJ1-4; d_call: -; v_call: TRBV2; clone_size: few
cdr3_nt: TGTGCCAGCTCACTATCGGACCAGAACTATGGCTACACCTTC; cdr3_aa: CASSLSDQNYGYTF; j_call: TRBJ1-2; d_call: -; v_call: TRBV18; clone_size: once
cdr3_nt: TGTGCCAGCAGTTTGCCGGGACTATCAAACCGTGCGTCCAATGAGCAGTTCTTC; cdr3_aa: CASSLPGLSNRASNEQFF; j_call: TRBJ2-1; d_call: TRBD2; v_call: TRBV27; clone_size: -
cdr3_nt: TGTGCCAGCAGTCGCAGGGTTGGTCAGCCCCAGCATTTT; cdr3_aa: CASSRRVGQPQHF; j_call: TRBJ1-5; d_call: -; v_call: TRBV28; clone_size: -
cdr3_nt: TGTGCCAGCAGTGCCGGCCGGCGCCACAACTATGGCTACACCTTC; cdr3_aa: CASSAGRRHNYGYTF; j_call: TRBJ1-2; d_call: -; v_call: TRBV28; clone_size: -
cdr3_nt: TGTGCCAGTAGGGATCAGGGGTCCACAGATACGCAGTATTTT; cdr3_aa: CASRDQGSTDTQYF; j_call: TRBJ2-3; d_call: -; v_call: TRBV19; clone_size: -
cdr3_nt: TGTGCCAGCAGCGTCGGACTCCCTTATCAGCCCCAGCATTTT; cdr3_aa: CASSVGLPYQPQHF; j_call: TRBJ1-5; d_call: -; v_call: TRBV7-8; clone_size: -
cdr3_nt: TGCGCCAGCAGTAACTTCTACGAGCAGTACTTC; cdr3_aa: CASSNFYEQYF; j_call: TRBJ2-7; d_call: -; v_call: TRBV5-1; clone_size: -
cdr3_nt: TGTGCCAGCAGCCAAGGGGGCGGCATCTATGGCTACACCTTC; cdr3_aa: CASSQGGGIYGYTF; j_call: TRBJ1-2; d_call: TRBD1; v_call: TRBV28; clone_size: -
cdr3_nt: TGTGCCAGCAGCCCCGTGGGTAGCGGGGGGAATGAGCAGTTCTTC; cdr3_aa: CASSPVGSGGNEQFF; j_call: TRBJ2-1; d_call: TRBD2; v_call: TRBV5-6; clone_size: -
cdr3_nt: TGTGCCAGCTCACCCGGACAGGAGAACACCGGGGAGCTGTTTTTT; cdr3_aa: CASSPGQENTGELFF; j_call: TRBJ2-2; d_call: TRBD1; v_call: TRBV18; clone_size: -
cdr3_nt: TGTGCCAGCAGTGAAGGGGATACGCAGTATTTT; cdr3_aa: CASSEGDTQYF; j_call: TRBJ2-3; d_call: -; v_call: TRBV6-1; clone_size: -
cdr3_nt: TGTGCCAGCACCTCACCTTGGGGGGTGGCCACTGAAGCTTTCTTT; cdr3_aa: CASTSPWGVATEAFF; j_call: TRBJ1-1; d_call: -; v_call: TRBV2; clone_size: few
cdr3_nt: TGTGCCAGCAGTTACGGGACAGGGAACACTGAAGCTTTCTTT; cdr3_aa: CASSYGTGNTEAFF; j_call: TRBJ1-1; d_call: TRBD1; v_call: TRBV27; clone_size: -
cdr3_nt: TGTGCCAGCTTTAGCCGAGAACCCCTGAGTTACAATGAGCAGTTCTTC; cdr3_aa: CASFSREPLSYNEQFF; j_call: TRBJ2-1; d_call: -; v_call: TRBV28; clone_size: -
cdr3_nt: TGTGCCAGCAGCCGAGGGACTAGCGGGAGGAATACGCAGTATTTT; cdr3_aa: CASSRGTSGRNTQYF; j_call: TRBJ2-3; d_call: TRBD2; v_call: TRBV5-8; clone_size: -
cdr3_nt: TGTGCCAGCAGTCCGCGGAGTGGATACGAGCAGTACTTC; cdr3_aa: CASSPRSGYEQYF; j_call: TRBJ2-7; d_call: -; v_call: TRBV2; clone_size: -
cdr3_nt: TGTGCCAGCAGCACCCCCGGGGGGAGCGGCCACATTCAGTACTTC; cdr3_aa: CASSTPGGSGHIQYF; j_call: TRBJ2-4; d_call: TRBD2; v_call: TRBV6-5; clone_size: -
cdr3_nt: TGTGCCAGCAGTGGGGAATTTAACTATGGCTACACCTTC; cdr3_aa: CASSGEFNYGYTF; j_call: TRBJ1-2; d_call: -; v_call: TRBV2; clone_size: -
cdr3_nt: TGTGCCAGCAGCGTAGCTTTGGGGGAGGGCCCCGGGGAGCAGTACTTC; cdr3_aa: CASSVALGEGPGEQYF; j_call: TRBJ2-7; d_call: TRBD2; v_call: TRBV9; clone_size: -
cdr3_nt: TGTGCCAGCAGCCAAGCTGGCGGGGTAGCCTACGAGCAGTACTTC; cdr3_aa: CASSQAGGVAYEQYF; j_call: TRBJ2-7; d_call: -; v_call: TRBV4-2; clone_size: -
cdr3_nt: TGCGCCAGCACCGCAGCCCGCACCGATAATTCACCCCTCCACTTT; cdr3_aa: CASTAARTDNSPLHF; j_call: TRBJ1-6; d_call: -; v_call: TRBV4-3; clone_size: -
cdr3_nt: TGTGCCAGCAGTTTAGCCGGGGGGACAGTTGGGACCCAGTACTTC; cdr3_aa: CASSLAGGTVGTQYF; j_call: TRBJ2-5; d_call: -; v_call: TRBV28; clone_size: -
cdr3_nt: TGCGCCAGCAGCGTCAGGGACTCTGGGGCCAACGTCCTGACTTTC; cdr3_aa: CASSVRDSGANVLTF; j_call: TRBJ2-6; d_call: -; v_call: TRBV5-1; clone_size: -
cdr3_nt: TGTGCCAGCAGTTTCCGACAGGACACTGAAGCTTTCTTT; cdr3_aa: CASSFRQDTEAFF; j_call: TRBJ1-1; d_call: -; v_call: TRBV6-6; clone_size: -
cdr3_nt: TGCGCCAGCGGGGGGATGTCCGCCGGAGGTGAAAAACTGTTTTTT; cdr3_aa: CASGGMSAGGEKLFF; j_call: TRBJ1-4; d_call: -; v_call: TRBV4-1; clone_size: -
cdr3_nt: TGTGCCAGCGGGGGGATAGGCACAGATACGCAGTATTTT; cdr3_aa: CASGGIGTDTQYF; j_call: TRBJ2-3; d_call: -; v_call: TRBV7-3; clone_size: -
cdr3_nt: TGTGCCAGCAGCTTTTACAGGGGGACTAACTATGGCTACACCTTC; cdr3_aa: CASSFYRGTNYGYTF; j_call: TRBJ1-2; d_call: TRBD1; v_call: TRBV11-2; clone_size: -
cdr3_nt: TGTGCCAGCAGCTCGACCTTGGGGGGACGTAGGGGAACTGAAGCTTTCTTT; cdr3_aa: CASSSTLGGRRGTEAFF; j_call: TRBJ1-1; d_call: -; v_call: TRBV5-8; clone_size: -